The sequence of this T cell receptor beta chain was determined in a study of shared clonotypes between healthy human individuals. CDR1 and CDR2 from the germline V gene are MNHEY and SMNVEV (reference sequence). The CDR3 loop spans 15 amino acids. V lost 6 bases and J 2 bases, leaving 17 bases between the germline ends. Profiling relied on immunoSEQ multiplex PCR, and the TCRdb table lists in-frame clones only, not all of them. This table has roughly 320,000 clones, around 87% appearing once. Turning to this clone: What it binds is not known.

General observations from the study: Since donors were few, the genetic and exposure-history diversity represented was limited. Researchers found naive subsets generally carried larger estimated richness than memory subsets.

The specimen sequenced was memory CD8+ T cells sorted from blood. Subset defined: CD45RO+ cells pooled with CCR7-negative TemRA cells. The V call is TRBV27, the J call TRBJ2-7; TRBD2 might be the D (5 bases). The sequence was collected from a young man in good health. Here the CDR3 reads CASSPGWGATYEQYF. The CDR3, as DNA: TGTGCCAGCAGCCCAGGTTGGGGAGCCACCTACGAGCAGTACTTC.